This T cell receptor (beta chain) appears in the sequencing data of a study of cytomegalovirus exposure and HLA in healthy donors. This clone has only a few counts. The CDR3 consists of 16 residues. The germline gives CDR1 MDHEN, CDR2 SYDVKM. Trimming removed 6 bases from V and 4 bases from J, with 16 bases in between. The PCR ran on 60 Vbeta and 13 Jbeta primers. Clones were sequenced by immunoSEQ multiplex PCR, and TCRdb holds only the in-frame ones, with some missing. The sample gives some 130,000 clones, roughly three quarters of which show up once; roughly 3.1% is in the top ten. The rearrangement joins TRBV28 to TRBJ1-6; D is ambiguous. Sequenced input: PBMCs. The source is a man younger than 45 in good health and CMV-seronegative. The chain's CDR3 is CASSPLEDSYNSPLHF. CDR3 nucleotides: TGTGCCAGCAGCCCCCTTGAGGATTCGTATAATTCACCCCTCCACTTT.